The clone carrying this T cell receptor beta chain was counted at least ten times. Its antigen is not identified. The CDR3 spans 18 residues. Germline assignment: CDR1 SGHVS and CDR2 FQNEAQ. J was trimmed by 0 bases and V by 5 bases; bases with no gene match: 13. The sample originates from a study of T cell repertoires in cytomegalovirus infection. The overall study: It was the public TCR beta signatures that indicated both CMV infection and matching HLA type.

TCRdb analysed the reads with MiXCR anew, one entry per CDR3 protein. The profile shows fewer than 550,000 distinct CDR3 sequences, around 32% of them singletons. Findings and limits, study-wide: The study found HLA-C-restricted CMV-specific TCR beta clonotypes dominating the ex vivo response. Cumulative frequency of public TCR beta families picked out carriers of CMV plus the relevant HLA.

The TCR originated in a human donor in good health (CMV status not recorded). Some clones in this sample may be carry-over from other donors' samples. The gene calls are TRBV7-8 and TRBJ2-7; 10 bases line up with TRBD2. The source material was PBMCs. This CDR3 is CASSRTSGPLLNSYEQYF. CDR3 nucleotide sequence: TGTGCCAGCAGCCGGACTAGCGGACCTTTACTAAACTCCTACGAGCAGTACTTC.